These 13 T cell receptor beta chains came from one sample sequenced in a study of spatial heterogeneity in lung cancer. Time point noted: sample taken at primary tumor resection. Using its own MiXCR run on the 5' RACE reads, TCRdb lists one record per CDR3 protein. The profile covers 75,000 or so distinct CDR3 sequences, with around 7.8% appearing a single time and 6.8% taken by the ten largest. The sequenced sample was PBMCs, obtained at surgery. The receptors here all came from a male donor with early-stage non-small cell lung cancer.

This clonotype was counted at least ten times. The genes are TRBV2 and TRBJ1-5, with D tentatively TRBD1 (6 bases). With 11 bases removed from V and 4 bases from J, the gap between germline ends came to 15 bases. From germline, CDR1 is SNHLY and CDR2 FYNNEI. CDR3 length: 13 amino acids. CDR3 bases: TGTGCCGGCAACCGGGACATAAATCAGCCCCAGCATTTT. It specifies CAGNRDINQPQHF. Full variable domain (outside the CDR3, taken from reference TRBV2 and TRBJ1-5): EPEVTQTPSHQVTQMGQEVILRCVPISNHLYFYWYRQILGQKVEFLVSFYNNEISEKSEIFDDQFSVERPDGSNFTLKIRSTKLEDSAMYFCAGNRDINQPQHFGDGTRLSIL.

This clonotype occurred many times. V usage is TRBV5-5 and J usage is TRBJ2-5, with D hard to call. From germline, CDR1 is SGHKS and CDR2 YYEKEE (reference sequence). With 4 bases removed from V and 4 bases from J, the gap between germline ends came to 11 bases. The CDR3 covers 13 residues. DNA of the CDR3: TGTGCCAGCAGCCCCTGGACGGGAGAGACCCAGTACTTC. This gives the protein CASSPWTGETQYF.

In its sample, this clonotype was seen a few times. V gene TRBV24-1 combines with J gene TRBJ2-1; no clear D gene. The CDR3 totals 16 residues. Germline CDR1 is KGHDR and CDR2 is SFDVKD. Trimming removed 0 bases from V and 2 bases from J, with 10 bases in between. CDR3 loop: CATSDLRPEAYNEQFF. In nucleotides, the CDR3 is TGTGCCACCAGTGATTTGCGTCCTGAAGCCTACAATGAGCAGTTCTTC.

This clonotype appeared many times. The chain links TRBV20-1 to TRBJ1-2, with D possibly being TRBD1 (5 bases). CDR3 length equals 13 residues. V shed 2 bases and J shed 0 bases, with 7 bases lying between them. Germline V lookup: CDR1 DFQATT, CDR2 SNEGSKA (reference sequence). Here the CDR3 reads CSARPTANYGYTF. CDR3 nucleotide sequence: TGCAGTGCTAGACCGACAGCTAACTATGGCTACACCTTC.

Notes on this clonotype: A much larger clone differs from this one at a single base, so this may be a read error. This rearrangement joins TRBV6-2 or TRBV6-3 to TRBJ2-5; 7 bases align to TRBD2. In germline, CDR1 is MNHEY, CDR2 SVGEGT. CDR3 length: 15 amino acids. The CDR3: CVSSDERDPQETQYF. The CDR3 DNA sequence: TGTGTCAGCAGTGACGAGCGGGACCCACAAGAGACCCAGTACTTC.

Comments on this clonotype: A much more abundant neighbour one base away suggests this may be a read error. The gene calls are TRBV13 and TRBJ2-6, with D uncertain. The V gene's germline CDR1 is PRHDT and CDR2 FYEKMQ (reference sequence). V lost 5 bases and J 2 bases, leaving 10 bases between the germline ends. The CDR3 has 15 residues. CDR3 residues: CASSHPLAGANVLTF. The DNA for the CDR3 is TGTGCCAGCAGCCACCCTCTGGCTGGGGCCAACGTCCTGACTTTC.

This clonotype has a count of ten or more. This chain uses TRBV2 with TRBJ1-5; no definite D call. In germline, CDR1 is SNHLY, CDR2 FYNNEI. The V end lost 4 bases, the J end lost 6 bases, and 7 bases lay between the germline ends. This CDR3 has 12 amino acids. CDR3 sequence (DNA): TGTGCCAGCAGTGGGACTCGTCAGCCCCAGCATTTT. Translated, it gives CASSGTRQPQHF.

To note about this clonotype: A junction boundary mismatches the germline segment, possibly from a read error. CDR3 bases: TGTGCCTGCAGCGGAGACAGGGGCGATGAGCAGTTCTTC. Protein product: CACSGDRGDEQFF. This chain links TRBV11-2 with TRBJ2-1, with 8 bases fitting TRBD1. Germline-derived CDR1 and CDR2 are SGHAT and FQNNGV. There are 13 residues in the CDR3. Full variable domain (outside the CDR3, taken from reference TRBV11-2 and TRBJ2-1): EAGVAQSPRYKIIEKRQSVAFWCNPISGHATLYWYQQILGQGPKLLIQFQNNGVVDDSQLPKDRFSAERLKGVDSTLKIQPAKLEDSAVYLCACSGDRGDEQFFGPGTRLTVL.

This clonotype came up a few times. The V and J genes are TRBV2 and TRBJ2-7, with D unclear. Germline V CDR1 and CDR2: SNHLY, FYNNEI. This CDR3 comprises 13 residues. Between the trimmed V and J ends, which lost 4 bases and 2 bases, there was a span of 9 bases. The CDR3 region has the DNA TGTGCCAGCAGTGCCGGGCCAGCCTACGAGCAGTACTTC. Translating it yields CASSAGPAYEQYF.

The CDR3: CATTEQGKTEAFF. CDR3 nucleotide sequence: TGTGCCACCACTGAGCAGGGGAAGACTGAAGCTTTCTTT. The V call is TRBV24-1, the J call TRBJ1-1; possibly TRBD1 for D (6 bases). Trimming took 8 bases from V and 5 from J, leaving 14 bases between them. Per germline, CDR1 KGHDR and CDR2 SFDVKD. The CDR3 is 13 residues long.

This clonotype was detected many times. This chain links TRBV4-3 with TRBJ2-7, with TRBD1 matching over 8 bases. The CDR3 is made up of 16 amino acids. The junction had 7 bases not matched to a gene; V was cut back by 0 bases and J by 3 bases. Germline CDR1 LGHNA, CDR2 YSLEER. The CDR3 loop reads CASSQDERTGHYEQYF. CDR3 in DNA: TGCGCCAGCAGCCAAGATGAGAGGACAGGGCACTACGAGCAGTACTTC.

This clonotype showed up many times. DNA of the CDR3: TGTGCCAGCAGCCTAATGAACACTGAAGCTTTCTTT. Residues: CASSLMNTEAFF. V gene TRBV7-2 combines with J gene TRBJ1-1, with D unclear. The CDR3 has 12 amino acids. Germline CDR1 is SGHTA and CDR2 is FQGNSA. V lost 5 bases and J lost 0, with 4 bases in between.

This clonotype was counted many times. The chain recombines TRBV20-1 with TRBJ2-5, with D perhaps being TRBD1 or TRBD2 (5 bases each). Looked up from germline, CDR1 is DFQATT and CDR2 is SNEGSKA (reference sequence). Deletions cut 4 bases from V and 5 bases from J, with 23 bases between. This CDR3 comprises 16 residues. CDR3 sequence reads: CSATLTGTGSSETQYF. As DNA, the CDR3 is TGCAGTGCTACCCTAACGGGGACGGGATCCTCGGAGACCCAGTACTTC.